A single T cell receptor beta chain is shown here with its context. The antigen is not known. Ahead of sequencing, the ViraFEST assay grew antigen-specific CD4+ T cells using viral peptide pools. The culture ran for nine to ten days, and then CD4+ T cells were isolated. Either the mRNA-1273 or the BNT162b2 vaccine was given to participants as two doses. Roughly 1.8 million PBMC per well received approximately 10 IU/ml IL-2 and 8 to 10 ug/ml peptides in culture. Cells had half their medium changed to IL-2 medium on days 3 and 7. The sample is drawn from a study of vaccination effects on CD4 cells after COVID-19. Broader study findings: The vaccine-induced clones of healthy vaccinees included only 1 of 255 that cross-reacted with common cold coronaviruses. Early timepoints after infection were absent, and convalescent patients were few in the study.

Generated by immunoSEQ multiplex PCR, the TCRdb table keeps only in-frame clones and is missing some. The data show some 30,000 clones, around 75% seen once. Germline CDR1 and CDR2: DFQATT and SNEGSKA (reference sequence). The CDR3 totals 11 residues. The V end lost 3 bases, the J end lost 3 bases, and 5 bases lay between the germline ends. J is TRBJ1-1 and V is TRBV20-1, with no clear D. The sequencing used CD4+ T cells from PBMCs cultured with HCoV-229E spike peptides, collected after COVID-19 vaccination. The TCR sequence derives from a human donor who received a COVID-19 vaccine. CDR3 in amino acids: CSASPHTEAFF. In DNA, the CDR3 is TGCAGTGCTAGCCCCCACACTGAAGCTTTCTTT.